Listed below are T cell receptor beta chains from one sample, sequenced in a study of technical replicates of blood from several donors. Sequencing used immunoSEQ multiplex PCR; TCRdb keeps in-frame clones, though not all of them. The data hold 80,000 or so clones, with roughly 94% observed a single time. The sample was T cells isolated from PBMCs. The receptors shown here come from a human donor in good health. CDR3s include the opening cysteine and the closing phenylalanine or tryptophan. D genes are given only for firm matches. Some rows mark clone size as missing; the rest say once, few, many or name a class of expanded clone.

J gene,clone size,CDR3 length,V gene,D gene,CDR3 DNA,CDR3 protein
TRBJ2-5,-,11,TRBV25-1,-,TGTGCCTATGGGAGGGGGGAGACCCAGTACTTC,CAYGRGETQYF
TRBJ2-1,-,14,TRBV2,-,TGTGCCAGCAGTGAAGTTGGAGCTAACAATGAGCAGTTCTTC,CASSEVGANNEQFF
TRBJ1-2,-,13,TRBV30,-,TGTGCCTGGAGTCGTGGGGGGTTTCGCGGCTACACCTTC,CAWSRGGFRGYTF
TRBJ1-3,-,14,TRBV9,-,TGTGCCAGCAGCGCGATACAGGCTGGAAACACCATATATTTT,CASSAIQAGNTIYF
TRBJ1-1,-,14,TRBV6-1,-,TGTGCCAGCAGTGCGGGGGAGACGAACACTGAAGCTTTCTTT,CASSAGETNTEAFF
TRBJ2-1,once,14,TRBV27,TRBD1,TGTGCCAGCAGTCCTGAGACAGGGTCGGATGAGCAGTTCTTC,CASSPETGSDEQFF
TRBJ1-1,-,14,TRBV19,-,TGTGCCAGTAGTATAGTGGGGACTTACACTGAAGCTTTCTTT,CASSIVGTYTEAFF
TRBJ1-2,-,14,TRBV6-5,-,TGTGCCAGCAGTTACTCGGCAGGGACTGGCGGCTACACCTTC,CASSYSAGTGGYTF
TRBJ2-5,-,11,TRBV7-9,-,TGTGCCAGCAGCCAAAAAGAGACCCAGTACTTC,CASSQKETQYF
TRBJ2-4,-,16,TRBV9,TRBD2,TGTGCCAGCAGCCCGGGGACTACAGGAACCAAAAACATTCAGTACTTC,CASSPGTTGTKNIQYF
TRBJ2-5,-,16,TRBV27,-,TGTGCCAGCAGTTTATCTACAGGGTTTGGGCAAGAGACCCAGTACTTC,CASSLSTGFGQETQYF
TRBJ2-1,-,17,TRBV6-1,TRBD2,TGTGCCAGCAGTGATCACCTGGGGACTAGCGGTTACAATGAGCAGTTCTTC,CASSDHLGTSGYNEQFF
TRBJ2-3,-,16,TRBV2,TRBD2,TGTGCCAGCCTCTTACTAGCGGGAGGGGTCACAGATACGCAGTATTTT,CASLLLAGGVTDTQYF
TRBJ2-3,-,14,TRBV9,TRBD1,TGTGCCAGTTCCGGGACAGGGGGCGTAGATACGCAGTATTTT,CASSGTGGVDTQYF
TRBJ2-1,-,16,TRBV4-2,-,TGTGCCAGCAGCCAAGAAATGGCGGGCTCTTACAATGAGCAGTTCTTC,CASSQEMAGSYNEQFF
TRBJ1-1,-,11,TRBV10-1,-,TGCGCCAGCAGTCAGGGGCTGGTAGCTTTCTTT,CASSQGLVAFF
TRBJ2-1,once,19,TRBV7-9,-,TGTGCCAGCAGCTTAGACTATGGATCCAGGGCTTCCTCCTACAATGAGCAGTTCTTC,CASSLDYGSRASSYNEQFF
TRBJ1-2,-,14,TRBV27,TRBD1,TGTGCCAGCAGCGAGGGGACAGGGTATTATGGCTACACCTTC,CASSEGTGYYGYTF
TRBJ1-5,-,15,TRBV18,-,TGTGCCAGCTCAGCAGCTAACTCGGGAGGACAGCCCCAGCATTTT,CASSAANSGGQPQHF
TRBJ2-7,-,18,TRBV5-1,TRBD2,TGCGCCAGCAGCCTGAGACTAGCGGGAGAAAGCAGGGCATACGAGCAGTACTTC,CASSLRLAGESRAYEQYF
TRBJ1-2,-,16,TRBV6-1,-,TGTGCCAGCAGTGACAGGGTGGCCCAAGCTAACTATGGCTACACCTTC,CASSDRVAQANYGYTF
TRBJ2-1,-,20,TRBV5-1,-,TGCGCCAGCAGCTTGGAATTTTTCCACTGGCGGGCTTTATCCTACAATGAGCAGTTCTTC,CASSLEFFHWRALSYNEQFF
TRBJ1-5,-,16,TRBV4-1,-,TGCGCCAGCAGCCAACTCTCAGGGGACCTCAATCAGCCCCAGCATTTT,CASSQLSGDLNQPQHF
TRBJ2-3,-,14,TRBV5-8,-,TGTGCCAGCAGCTTACACCCCCCTGGAGATACGCAGTATTTT,CASSLHPPGDTQYF
TRBJ1-1,-,13,TRBV28,-,TGTGCCAGCAGTTTAAGGGGGGGGCCTGAAGCTTTCTTT,CASSLRGGPEAFF
TRBJ2-3,-,16,TRBV14,-,TGTGCCAGCAGCCAAGAAAAGGGCAGGGGGGACGATACGCAGTATTTT,CASSQEKGRGDDTQYF
TRBJ2-1,-,13,TRBV11-3,-,TGTGCCAGCAGCTTAGATCGGTACAATGAGCAGTTCTTC,CASSLDRYNEQFF
TRBJ1-5,-,13,TRBV19,-,TGTGCCACCATGAGGGGGATTGATCAGCCCCAGCATTTT,CATMRGIDQPQHF
TRBJ2-7,-,15,TRBV4-2,TRBD1,TGTGCCAGCAGCCCTTCGGGACAGGGGGCCTACGAGCAGTACTTC,CASSPSGQGAYEQYF
TRBJ1-3,-,15,TRBV19,-,TGTGCCAGTAGGATATCGGATCACTACGGAAACACCATATATTTT,CASRISDHYGNTIYF
TRBJ1-1,-,14,TRBV27,TRBD1,TGTGCCAGCAGTCTAGGACAGGGTGGATCTGAAGCTTTCTTT,CASSLGQGGSEAFF
TRBJ1-1,-,15,TRBV4-3,TRBD1,TGCGCCAGCAGCCAAGGGGGGACAGTGAACACTGAAGCTTTCTTT,CASSQGGTVNTEAFF
TRBJ2-4,-,18,TRBV5-1,TRBD2,TGCGCCAGCAGCCCGGGACTAGCGGGGGGTGGAGCCAAAAACATTCAGTACTTC,CASSPGLAGGGAKNIQYF
TRBJ2-5,-,15,TRBV15,-,TGTGCCACCAGCAGACCGCTGACTCGTGTAAAGACCCAGTACTTC,CATSRPLTRVKTQYF
TRBJ2-3,-,18,TRBV6-1,TRBD1,TGTGCCAGCAGTGAAGCGATATGGGGACAGGGTAGCACAGATACGCAGTATTTT,CASSEAIWGQGSTDTQYF
TRBJ2-2,-,15,TRBV10-3,-,TGTGCCATCACCCGGACTAACGATCGGACCGGGGAGCTGTTTTTT,CAITRTNDRTGELFF
TRBJ2-5,-,11,TRBV7-8,-,TGTGCCAGCAGCCTTCAAGAGACCCAGTACTTC,CASSLQETQYF
TRBJ2-2,-,15,TRBV5-1,TRBD1,TGCGCCAGCAGCTTAACAGGGGCCCACACCGGGGAGCTGTTTTTT,CASSLTGAHTGELFF
TRBJ2-2,-,14,TRBV19,-,TGTGCCAGTAGTATATCAGGGGTACCCGGGGAGCTGTTTTTT,CASSISGVPGELFF
TRBJ2-7,once,15,TRBV9,TRBD2,TGTGCCAGCAGCGTTTCGGGAGGGTTTTACTACGAGCAGTACTTC,CASSVSGGFYYEQYF
TRBJ2-7,-,14,TRBV19,TRBD1,TGTGCCAGTAGCTCAGGGGGCGTCTCCTACGAGCAGTACTTC,CASSSGGVSYEQYF
TRBJ2-3,-,16,TRBV13,TRBD2,TGTGCCAGCAGCTATCAAGCGGGAGGAGTCACAGATACGCAGTATTTT,CASSYQAGGVTDTQYF
TRBJ2-1,-,16,TRBV7-3,TRBD2,TGTGCCAGCAGCTTAACGGGACTAGCGGGTGGCAATGAGCAGTTCTTC,CASSLTGLAGGNEQFF
TRBJ1-1,-,13,TRBV11-1,TRBD1,TGTGCCAGCAGCTGGGACAGTAGAACTGAAGCTTTCTTT,CASSWDSRTEAFF
TRBJ2-5,-,15,TRBV19,-,TGTGCCAGTACCCCAGAAACGGGAGACTGGGAGACCCAGTACTTC,CASTPETGDWETQYF
TRBJ1-4,once,16,TRBV14,TRBD1,TGTGCCAGCACCCCCGGGACAGGGTGGTCGGAAGAAAAACTGTTTTTT,CASTPGTGWSEEKLFF
TRBJ1-1,few,14,TRBV2,TRBD1,TGTGCCAGCACCGGACAGGGCATGAACACTGAAGCTTTCTTT,CASTGQGMNTEAFF
TRBJ1-5,-,15,TRBV4-2,-,TGTGCCAGCAGCCAGGATAGGGGTAGCAATCAGCCCCAGCATTTT,CASSQDRGSNQPQHF
TRBJ1-1,-,14,TRBV9,-,TGTGCCAGCAGCGTATCTCTTCGTGAGACTGAAGCTTTCTTT,CASSVSLRETEAFF
TRBJ1-1,-,13,TRBV19,TRBD1,TGTGCCAGTAGTCGACAGGGTAACACTGAAGCTTTCTTT,CASSRQGNTEAFF
TRBJ2-7,-,11,TRBV2,-,TGTGCCAGCACGTTGACAGTAGGGCAGTACTTC,CASTLTVGQYF
TRBJ2-5,-,13,TRBV5-1,TRBD2,TGCGCCAGCAGACGGGGAGGGCAAGAGACCCAGTACTTC,CASRRGGQETQYF
TRBJ2-2,-,17,TRBV11-2,-,TGTGCCAGCAGCTTAGGTCCGGTGGGAGGGGGTACCGGGGAGCTGTTTTTT,CASSLGPVGGGTGELFF
TRBJ2-1,-,14,TRBV5-4,TRBD2,TGTGCCAGCAGCATACTAGCGGACCTCGGTGAGCAGTTCTTC,CASSILADLGEQFF
TRBJ2-1,-,13,TRBV2,TRBD1,TGTGCCAGCGCCAAGGACAGGGACAATGAGCAGTTCTTC,CASAKDRDNEQFF
TRBJ2-5,-,16,TRBV9,TRBD2,TGTGCCAGCAGCGTAGGCCGGACTAGTATTGGGGAGACCCAGTACTTC,CASSVGRTSIGETQYF